This T cell receptor beta chain was sequenced during a study of cytomegalovirus exposure and HLA in healthy donors. V shed 2 bases and J shed 1 base, with 11 bases lying between them. Looked up from germline, CDR1 is MNHEY and CDR2 is SVGAGI. This CDR3 region has 15 residues. With 60 Vbeta and 13 Jbeta primers, the PCR was carried out. The method was immunoSEQ multiplex PCR; TCRdb's version includes in-frame clones alone and lacks a portion of them. This table holds 100,000 or so clones, about 80% found once. This TCR derives from a man between 40 and 49 years old in good health and CMV-seronegative. The sample was PBMCs. The chain joins TRBV6-5 to TRBJ1-2; tentatively, D is TRBD1 (5 bases). CDR3 nucleotide sequence: TGTGCCAGCAGTTACGCGGGGCCTTATAACTATGGCTACACCTTC. Translating gives CASSYAGPYNYGYTF.